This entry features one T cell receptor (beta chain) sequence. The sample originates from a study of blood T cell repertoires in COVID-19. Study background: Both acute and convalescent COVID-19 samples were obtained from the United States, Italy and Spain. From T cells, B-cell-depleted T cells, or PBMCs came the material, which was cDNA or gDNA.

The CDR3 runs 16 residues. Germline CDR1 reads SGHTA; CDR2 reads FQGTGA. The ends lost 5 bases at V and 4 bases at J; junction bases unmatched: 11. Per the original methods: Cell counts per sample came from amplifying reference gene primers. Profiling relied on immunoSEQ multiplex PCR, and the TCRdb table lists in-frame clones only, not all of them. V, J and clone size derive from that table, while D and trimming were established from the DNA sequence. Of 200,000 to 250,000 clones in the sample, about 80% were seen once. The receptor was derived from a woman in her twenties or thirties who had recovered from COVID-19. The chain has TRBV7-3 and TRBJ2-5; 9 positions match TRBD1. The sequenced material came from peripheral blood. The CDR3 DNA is TGTGCCAGCAGCCCAACAGGGGGCGGGGGTGGAGAGACCCAGTACTTC. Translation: CASSPTGGGGGETQYF.